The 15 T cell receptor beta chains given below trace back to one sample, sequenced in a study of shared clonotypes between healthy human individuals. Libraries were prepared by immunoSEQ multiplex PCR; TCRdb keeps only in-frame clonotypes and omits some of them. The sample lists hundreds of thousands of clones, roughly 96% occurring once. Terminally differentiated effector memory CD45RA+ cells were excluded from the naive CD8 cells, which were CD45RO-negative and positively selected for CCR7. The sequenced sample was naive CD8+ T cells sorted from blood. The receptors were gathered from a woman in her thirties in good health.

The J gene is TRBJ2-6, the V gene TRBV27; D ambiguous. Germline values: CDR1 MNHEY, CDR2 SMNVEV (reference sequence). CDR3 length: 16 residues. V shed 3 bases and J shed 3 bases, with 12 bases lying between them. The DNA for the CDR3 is TGTGCCAGCAGTTTGATAGGGCGGTATGGGGCCAACGTCCTGACTTTC. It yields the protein CASSLIGRYGANVLTF.

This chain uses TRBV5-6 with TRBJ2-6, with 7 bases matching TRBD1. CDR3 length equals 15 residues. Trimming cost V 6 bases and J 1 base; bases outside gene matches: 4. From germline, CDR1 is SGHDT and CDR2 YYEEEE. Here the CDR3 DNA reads TGTGCCAGCACTAGCAGGGGGTCTGGGGCCAACGTCCTGACTTTC. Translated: CASTSRGSGANVLTF.

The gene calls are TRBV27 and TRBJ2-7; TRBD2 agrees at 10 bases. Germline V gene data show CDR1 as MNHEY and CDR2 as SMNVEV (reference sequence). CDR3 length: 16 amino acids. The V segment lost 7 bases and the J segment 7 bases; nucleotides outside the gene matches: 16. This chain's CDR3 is CASTPTLASGRGEQYF. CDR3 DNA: TGTGCCAGCACCCCTACGTTAGCTAGCGGGAGAGGGGAGCAGTACTTC.

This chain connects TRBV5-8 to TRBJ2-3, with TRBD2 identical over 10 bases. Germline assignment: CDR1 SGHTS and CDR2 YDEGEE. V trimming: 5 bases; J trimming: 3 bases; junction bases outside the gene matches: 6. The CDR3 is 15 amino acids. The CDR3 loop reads CASSPGTSATDTQYF. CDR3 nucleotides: TGTGCCAGCAGTCCAGGGACTAGCGCGACAGATACGCAGTATTTT.

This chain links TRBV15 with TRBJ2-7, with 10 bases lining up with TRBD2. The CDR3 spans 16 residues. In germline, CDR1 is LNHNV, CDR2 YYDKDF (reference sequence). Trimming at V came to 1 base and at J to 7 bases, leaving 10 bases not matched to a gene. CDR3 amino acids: CATSRAGAGGPREQYF. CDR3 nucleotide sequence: TGTGCCACCAGCAGAGCTGGAGCGGGAGGGCCGCGGGAGCAGTACTTC.

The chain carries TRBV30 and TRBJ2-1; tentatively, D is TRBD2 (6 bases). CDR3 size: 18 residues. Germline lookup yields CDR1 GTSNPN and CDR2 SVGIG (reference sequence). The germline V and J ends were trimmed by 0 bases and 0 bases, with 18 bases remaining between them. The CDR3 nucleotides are TGTGCCTGGAGTGTACTTGCGGGAATGACTGTCTCCTACAATGAGCAGTTCTTC. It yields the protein CAWSVLAGMTVSYNEQFF.

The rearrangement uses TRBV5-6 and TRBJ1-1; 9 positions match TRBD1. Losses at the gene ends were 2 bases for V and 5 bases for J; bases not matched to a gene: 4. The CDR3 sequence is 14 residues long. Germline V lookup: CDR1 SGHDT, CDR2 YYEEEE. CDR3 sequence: CASSFGTGITEAFF. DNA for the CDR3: TGTGCCAGCAGCTTTGGGACAGGGATAACTGAAGCTTTCTTT. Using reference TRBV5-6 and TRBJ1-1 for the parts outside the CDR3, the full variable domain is DAGVTQSPTHLIKTRGQQVTLRCSPKSGHDTVSWYQQALGQGPQFIFQYYEEEERQRGNFPDRFSGHQFPNYSSELNVNALLLGDSALYLCASSFGTGITEAFFGQGTRLTVV.

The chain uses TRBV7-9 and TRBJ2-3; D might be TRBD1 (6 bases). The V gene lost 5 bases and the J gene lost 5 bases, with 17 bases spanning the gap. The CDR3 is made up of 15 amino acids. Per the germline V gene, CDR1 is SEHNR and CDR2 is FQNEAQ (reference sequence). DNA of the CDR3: TGTGCCAGCAGCCCCCGGGACAAGCATGAAGATACGCAGTATTTT. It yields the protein CASSPRDKHEDTQYF.

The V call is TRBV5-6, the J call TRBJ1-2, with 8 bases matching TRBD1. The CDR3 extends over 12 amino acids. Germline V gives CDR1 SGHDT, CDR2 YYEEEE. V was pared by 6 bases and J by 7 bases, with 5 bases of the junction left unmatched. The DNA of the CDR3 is TGTGCCAGCACCGCAGGGGGCACTGGCTACACCTTC. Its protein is CASTAGGTGYTF.

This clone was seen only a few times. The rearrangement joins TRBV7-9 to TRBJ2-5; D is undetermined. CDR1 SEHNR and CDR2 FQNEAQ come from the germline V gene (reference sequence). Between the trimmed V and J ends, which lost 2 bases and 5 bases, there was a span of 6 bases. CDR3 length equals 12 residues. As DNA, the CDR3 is TGTGCCAGCAGCTTATCGATCGAGACCCAGTACTTC. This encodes CASSLSIETQYF.

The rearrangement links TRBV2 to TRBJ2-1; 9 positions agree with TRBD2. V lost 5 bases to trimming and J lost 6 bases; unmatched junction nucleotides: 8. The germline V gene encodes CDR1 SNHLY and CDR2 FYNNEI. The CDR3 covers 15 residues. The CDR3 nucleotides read TGTGCCAGCAGTCCAGCTAGCGGGAATCTCAATGAGCAGTTCTTC. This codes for CASSPASGNLNEQFF.

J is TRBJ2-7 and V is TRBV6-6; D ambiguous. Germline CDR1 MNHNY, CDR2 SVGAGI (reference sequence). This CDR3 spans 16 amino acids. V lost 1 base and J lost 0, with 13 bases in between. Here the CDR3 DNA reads TGTGCCAGCAGTTACTTTCGGGCGCAACCCTCCTACGAGCAGTACTTC. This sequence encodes CASSYFRAQPSYEQYF.

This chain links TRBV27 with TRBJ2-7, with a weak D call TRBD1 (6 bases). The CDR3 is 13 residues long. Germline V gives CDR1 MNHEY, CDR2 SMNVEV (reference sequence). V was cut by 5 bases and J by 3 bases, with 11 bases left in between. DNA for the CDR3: TGTGCCAGCAGTCCGACAGGCAACTACGAGCAGTACTTC. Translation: CASSPTGNYEQYF.

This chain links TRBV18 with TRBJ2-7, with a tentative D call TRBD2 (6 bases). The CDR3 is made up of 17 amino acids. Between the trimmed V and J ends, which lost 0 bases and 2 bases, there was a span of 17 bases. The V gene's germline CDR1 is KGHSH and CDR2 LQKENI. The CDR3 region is CASSPPKVGAGTYEQYF. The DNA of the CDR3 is TGTGCCAGCTCACCACCGAAGGTTGGGGCGGGAACCTACGAGCAGTACTTC.

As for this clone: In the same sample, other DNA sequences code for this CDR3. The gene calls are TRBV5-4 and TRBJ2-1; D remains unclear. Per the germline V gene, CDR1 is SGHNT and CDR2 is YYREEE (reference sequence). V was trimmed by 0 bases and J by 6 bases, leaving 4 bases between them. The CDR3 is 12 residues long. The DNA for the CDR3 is TGTGCCAGCAGCTTGGGTTCCAATGAGCAGTTCTTC. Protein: CASSLGSNEQFF.